The 32 T cell receptor beta chains reported below all come from one sample, sequenced in a study of T cells in localized non-small cell lung cancer. TCRdb keeps only in-frame clones here, not all; method: immunoSEQ multiplex PCR. The repertoire holds 40,000 to 65,000 clones, with roughly 84% as singletons. This material consisted of peripheral blood mononuclear cells, taken before any cancer treatment. Receptor source: a man aged 40 to 69 with stage III lung adenocarcinoma.

This clone has only one observation. This chain links TRBV14 with TRBJ1-1; D is unresolved. Germline values: CDR1 SGHDN, CDR2 FVKESK. V was trimmed by 2 bases and J by 2 bases, leaving 9 bases between them. The CDR3 has 14 amino acids. The CDR3 is CASSQYIVNTEAFF. The CDR3 nucleotides are TGTGCCAGCAGCCAATACATCGTCAACACTGAAGCTTTCTTT.

This sequence joins TRBV19 and TRBJ1-1, with 7 bases fitting TRBD1. V trimming: 7 bases; J trimming: 3 bases; junction bases outside the gene matches: 5. The CDR3 runs 13 residues. Germline CDR1 reads LNHDA; CDR2 reads SQIVND (reference sequence). The CDR3 DNA is TGTGCCAGTAACACAGGGGTTGACACTGAAGCTTTCTTT. It translates to CASNTGVDTEAFF.

The chain links TRBV27 to TRBJ2-2; 10 bases are shared with TRBD2. Germline V gene lookup returns CDR1 MNHEY and CDR2 SMNVEV (reference sequence). Trimming took 2 bases from V and 7 from J; bases not matched to a gene: 10. CDR3 length: 17 amino acids. CDR3 DNA sequence: TGTGCCAGCAGTTTAGGGCTAGCGGGGGCCCGGCGCGGGGAGCTGTTTTTT. This codes for CASSLGLAGARRGELFF.

The rearrangement joins TRBV6-4 to TRBJ1-6; no firm D call. The CDR3 has 11 residues. Germline CDR1 reads MRHNA; CDR2 reads SNTAGT. Trimming left V 6 bases short and J 8 bases short, with 5 bases between. The CDR3 region has the DNA TGTGCCAGCAGGCGATATTCACCCCTCCACTTT. Amino acid sequence: CASRRYSPLHF.

The rearrangement uses TRBV7-3 and TRBJ2-1, with D perhaps being TRBD1 or TRBD2 (5 bases each). This CDR3 contains 14 residues. Trimming shortened V by 2 bases and J by 7 bases, and 12 bases separated the two germline ends. CDR1 is SGHTA, CDR2 FQGTGA, per germline. CDR3 DNA: TGTGCCAGCAGCTTAGAGGGGTGGGATAATGAGCAGTTCTTC. Translating gives CASSLEGWDNEQFF.

This sequence joins TRBV5-6 and TRBJ1-1; 7 bases fit TRBD1. The CDR3 consists of 14 residues. Germline V gene data show CDR1 as SGHDT and CDR2 as YYEEEE. The J segment lost 3 bases and the V segment lost 0 bases, leaving 2 bases of the junction unmatched. CDR3 amino acids: CASSLEGAYTEAFF. The CDR3 coding sequence is TGTGCCAGCAGCTTGGAGGGGGCTTACACTGAAGCTTTCTTT.

This sequence joins TRBV11-3 and TRBJ1-6, with D possibly being TRBD1 (5 bases). Germline values: CDR1 SGHNT, CDR2 YENEEA. The V end was cut by 3 bases, the J end by 10 bases, with 10 bases between. The CDR3 is made up of 13 amino acids. The CDR3 sequence: CASSLGGSSPLHF. CDR3 DNA sequence: TGTGCCAGCAGCTTGGGGGGTAGCTCACCCCTCCACTTT.

Concerning this clone itself: The junction does not match germline at one end; this may be a read error. The genes are TRBV19 and TRBJ1-1, with 9 nucleotides matching TRBD1. This CDR3 is built from 14 residues. CDR1 is LNHDA, CDR2 SQIVND, per germline (reference sequence). This chain's CDR3 is CASTIQGALAEAFF. Here the CDR3 DNA reads TGTGCCAGTACTATACAGGGGGCTCTCGCTGAAGCTTTCTTT.

The chain couples TRBV19 to TRBJ1-2; the D gene is possibly TRBD1 (5 bases). Germline V gives CDR1 LNHDA, CDR2 SQIVND (reference sequence). Between the trimmed V and J ends, which lost 4 bases and 4 bases, there was a span of 13 bases. This CDR3 is 14 amino acids long. The CDR3 here is CASSRKGPIYGYTF. The DNA of the CDR3 is TGTGCCAGTAGTAGAAAGGGACCGATCTATGGCTACACCTTC.

V usage is TRBV11-2 and J usage is TRBJ2-7; D gene unclear. The CDR3 is 12 residues long. V was shortened by 5 bases and J by 0 bases, with 5 bases between the two germline ends. Germline CDR1 and CDR2: SGHAT and FQNNGV. This CDR3 reads CASSITSYEQYF. As DNA, the CDR3 is TGTGCCAGCAGCATCACCTCCTACGAGCAGTACTTC. The complete variable domain, with remaining parts taken from reference TRBV11-2 and TRBJ2-7, reads EAGVAQSPRYKIIEKRQSVAFWCNPISGHATLYWYQQILGQGPKLLIQFQNNGVVDDSQLPKDRFSAERLKGVDSTLKIQPAKLEDSAVYLCASSITSYEQYFGPGTRLTVT.

The CDR3 DNA follows: TGTGCCAGCAGCCAAGTAACAGGCAATGGCTACACCTTC. Its protein is CASSQVTGNGYTF. The chain joins TRBV4-2 to TRBJ1-2; TRBD1 is a possible D gene (5 bases). This CDR3 has 13 residues. Trimming removed 1 base at V and 6 bases at J, with 9 bases between. Per germline, CDR1 LGHNA and CDR2 YNFKEQ.

This clone was observed a single time. The rearrangement links TRBV5-5 to TRBJ2-7; D tentatively reads TRBD1 or TRBD2 (6 bases each). Germline values: CDR1 SGHKS, CDR2 YYEKEE (reference sequence). There are 15 residues in the CDR3. The V end lost 2 bases, the J end lost 3 bases, and 15 bases lay between the germline ends. CDR3 residues: CASSLQGGEGYEQYF. Written as DNA, the CDR3 is TGTGCCAGCAGCTTACAGGGAGGAGAGGGCTACGAGCAGTACTTC.

The chain combines TRBV9 with TRBJ2-3; 10 bases are a match to TRBD2. The germline V gene encodes CDR1 SGDLS and CDR2 YYNGEE. Trimming cost V 3 bases and J 2 bases; bases outside gene matches: 6. The CDR3 spans 16 residues. The CDR3 reads CASSASSGGTTDTQYF. DNA for the CDR3: TGTGCCAGCAGCGCCTCTAGCGGGGGCACCACAGATACGCAGTATTTT.

The genes are TRBV28 and TRBJ2-1, with D unresolved. Per germline, CDR1 MDHEN and CDR2 SYDVKM. This CDR3 is 13 amino acids long. Trimming pared 5 bases from V and 11 bases from J, leaving 16 bases between. Written as DNA, the CDR3 is TGTGCCAGCAGTCTGACGAACCAGTTTCAGCAGTTCTTC. It specifies CASSLTNQFQQFF.

As DNA, the CDR3 is TGTGCCTGGAGTCCCTCACCCGGGACAGGGGAAAAACTGTTTTTT. It codes for CAWSPSPGTGEKLFF. The chain is built from TRBV30 and TRBJ1-4; TRBD1 matches at 9 bases. Germline CDR1 GTSNPN, CDR2 SVGIG (reference sequence). J gave up 8 bases and V 2 bases, and 9 bases lay outside the gene matches. The CDR3 runs to 15 residues.

This chain uses TRBV7-3 with TRBJ2-1, with 9 positions matching TRBD2. The CDR3 has 17 amino acids. V lost 2 bases to trimming and J lost 5 bases; unmatched junction nucleotides: 10. Germline V gene lookup returns CDR1 SGHTA and CDR2 FQGTGA. The CDR3 loop reads CASSLFSSGIGNNEQFF. CDR3 DNA: TGTGCCAGCAGCTTATTCTCTAGCGGGATCGGGAACAATGAGCAGTTCTTC.

The chain links TRBV6-1 to TRBJ2-7; D might be TRBD2 (5 bases). Germline V gene data show CDR1 as MNHNS and CDR2 as SASEGT. V was shortened by 5 bases and J by 5 bases, with 13 bases between the two germline ends. The CDR3 consists of 13 residues. CDR3 bases: TGTGCCAGCAGTTCCTCGGGGTCTGACGAGCAGTACTTC. This sequence encodes CASSSSGSDEQYF.

V and J are TRBV7-2 and TRBJ1-2, with a tentative D call TRBD1 (6 bases). The CDR3 has 15 amino acids. V was shortened by 5 bases and J by 3 bases, with 16 bases between the two germline ends. Looked up from germline, CDR1 is SGHTA and CDR2 is FQGNSA. Here the CDR3 DNA reads TGTGCCAGCAGCCCGTCGAGGACAGACTACTATGGCTACACCTTC. Its protein is CASSPSRTDYYGYTF.

The V and J genes are TRBV7-3 and TRBJ1-1, with TRBD1 matching over 10 bases. CDR3 length equals 16 residues. The J segment lost 1 base and the V segment lost 5 bases, leaving 7 bases of the junction unmatched. Germline lookup yields CDR1 SGHTA and CDR2 FQGTGA. CDR3: CASSRLGTGENTEAFF. The CDR3 region has the DNA TGTGCCAGCAGCCGGCTCGGGACAGGGGAGAACACTGAAGCTTTCTTT.

V and J are TRBV13 and TRBJ2-6, with a tentative D call TRBD2 (5 bases). From germline, CDR1 is PRHDT and CDR2 FYEKMQ (reference sequence). V was cut by 2 bases and J by 0 bases, with 5 bases left in between. This CDR3 is built from 15 residues. The CDR3 reads CASSLRGSGANVLTF. The CDR3 DNA reads TGTGCCAGCAGCTTACGGGGCTCTGGGGCCAACGTCCTGACTTTC.

V gene TRBV19 combines with J gene TRBJ2-5, with 7 bases fitting TRBD1. The CDR3 extends over 13 amino acids. Germline CDR1 is LNHDA and CDR2 is SQIVND (reference sequence). The V gene end was trimmed by 10 bases and the J gene end by 5 bases; junction bases not matched to a gene: 10. CDR3 residues: CATRKGAKETQYF. CDR3 sequence (DNA): TGTGCCACCCGAAAGGGGGCGAAGGAGACCCAGTACTTC.

The CDR3 DNA is TGTGCCAGCAGTGAATTGGGACACGATGGCTACACCTTC. The encoded protein is CASSELGHDGYTF. The chain joins TRBV25-1 to TRBJ1-2; D perhaps matches TRBD1 (6 bases). The germline V and J ends were trimmed by 1 base and 6 bases, with 9 bases remaining between them. The CDR3 length is 13 residues. Germline-derived CDR1 and CDR2 are MGHDK and SYGVNS.

The chain uses TRBV6-1 and TRBJ1-6; D is unresolved. V lost 8 bases, J lost 10 bases, and 3 bases lay in between. Germline CDR1 and CDR2: MNHNS and SASEGT. CDR3 length: 9 residues. This CDR3 is CASASPLHF. CDR3 nucleotides: TGTGCCAGCGCGTCACCCCTCCACTTT.

The chain employs TRBV7-9 and TRBJ1-2, with 7 positions matching TRBD1. Germline CDR1 and CDR2: SEHNR and FQNEAQ (reference sequence). The trim removed 5 bases at V and 0 bases at J, leaving 9 bases unmatched. The CDR3 spans 16 residues. CDR3 sequence (DNA): TGTGCCAGCAGCGTAACTGGGACAGAAGCTAACTATGGCTACACCTTC. This translates into CASSVTGTEANYGYTF.

This clone was counted between two and nine times. The chain combines TRBV6-5 with TRBJ2-3; tentatively, D is TRBD2 (5 bases). Per germline, CDR1 MNHEY and CDR2 SVGAGI. V was pared by 2 bases and J by 6 bases, with 9 bases between. The CDR3 is 13 amino acids. This chain's CDR3 is CASSYDPGDTQYF. The CDR3 coding sequence is TGTGCCAGCAGTTACGACCCGGGGGATACGCAGTATTTT.

The J gene is TRBJ2-1, the V gene TRBV5-5, with TRBD1 matching over 8 bases. The CDR3 is 15 residues long. From germline, CDR1 is SGHKS and CDR2 YYEKEE (reference sequence). V trimming: 0 bases; J trimming: 4 bases; junction bases outside the gene matches: 3. This CDR3 reads CASSLGQGAYNEQFF. The CDR3 DNA reads TGTGCCAGCAGCTTGGGGCAGGGGGCGTACAATGAGCAGTTCTTC. The entire variable domain, with the rest obtained from reference TRBV5-5 and TRBJ2-1, is as follows: DAGVTQSPTHLIKTRGQQVTLRCSPISGHKSVSWYQQVLGQGPQFIFQYYEKEERGRGNFPDRFSARQFPNYSSELNVNALLLGDSALYLCASSLGQGAYNEQFFGPGTRLTVL.

This clone has just one count. V is TRBV7-6 and J is TRBJ1-2, with a tentative D call TRBD1 (6 bases). Trimming took off 4 bases at V and 2 bases at J, with 14 bases between the two ends. Per the germline V gene, CDR1 is SGHVS and CDR2 is FNYEAQ. The CDR3 is made up of 15 amino acids. The CDR3 coding sequence is TGTGCCAGCAGCTCTAGAAGCGGACAGAACTATGGCTACACCTTC. Protein sequence: CASSSRSGQNYGYTF.

V gene TRBV7-2 combines with J gene TRBJ2-3; TRBD2 matches at 7 bases. The CDR3 is 16 residues long. Germline V gene lookup returns CDR1 SGHTA and CDR2 FQGNSA. J lost 1 base, V lost 1 base, and 5 bases had no gene match. CDR3 region: CASSLGGGSGTDTQYF. The CDR3 coding sequence is TGTGCCAGCAGCTTAGGGGGGGGGAGTGGCACAGATACGCAGTATTTT.

The V call is TRBV7-3, the J call TRBJ2-5, with 11 bases that match TRBD1. V shed 2 bases, J shed 4 bases, and the junction held 3 bases outside the gene matches. The CDR3 runs to 15 residues. The germline V gene has CDR1 SGHTA and CDR2 FQGTGA. CDR3 sequence (DNA): TGTGCCAGCAGCTTATTTGGGACAGGGGGAGAGACCCAGTACTTC. Translated, it gives CASSLFGTGGETQYF.

This rearrangement joins TRBV11-3 to TRBJ2-4, with TRBD2 matching 14 bases. V trimming: 5 bases; J trimming: 15 bases; junction bases outside the gene matches: 6. Germline CDR1 reads SGHNT; CDR2 reads YENEEA. This CDR3 is 13 amino acids long. The CDR3 is CASSPGTSGSRYF. CDR3 DNA sequence: TGTGCCAGCAGCCCCGGGACTAGCGGGAGCAGGTACTTC.

This chain joins TRBV7-9 and TRBJ2-7, with D possibly being TRBD2 (5 bases). With 2 bases removed from V and 0 bases from J, the gap between germline ends came to 11 bases. The CDR3 contains 15 residues. The germline gives CDR1 SEHNR, CDR2 FQNEAQ (reference sequence). CDR3 sequence (DNA): TGTGCCAGCAGCTTATCCGGTGGGAGCTCCTACGAGCAGTACTTC. It specifies CASSLSGGSSYEQYF.

The V gene is TRBV5-8, the J gene TRBJ2-7; D is possibly TRBD1 or TRBD2 (5 bases each). The CDR3 sequence is 12 residues long. Trimming removed 0 bases at V and 4 bases at J, with 5 bases between. Germline V gives CDR1 SGHTS, CDR2 YDEGEE. CDR3 sequence (DNA): TGTGCCAGCAGCTTGGGGGGGTACGAGCAGTACTTC. Amino acid sequence: CASSLGGYEQYF.